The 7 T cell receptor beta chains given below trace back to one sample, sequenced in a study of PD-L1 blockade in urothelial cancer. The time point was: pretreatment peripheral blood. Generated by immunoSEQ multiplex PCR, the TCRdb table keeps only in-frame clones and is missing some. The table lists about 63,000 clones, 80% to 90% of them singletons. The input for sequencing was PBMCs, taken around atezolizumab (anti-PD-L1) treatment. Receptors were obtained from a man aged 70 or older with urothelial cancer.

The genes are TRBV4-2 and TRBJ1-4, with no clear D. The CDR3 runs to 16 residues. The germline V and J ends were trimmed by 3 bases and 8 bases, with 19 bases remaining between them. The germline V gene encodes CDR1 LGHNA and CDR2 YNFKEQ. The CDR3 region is CASSHIAGGMEEKLFF. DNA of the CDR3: TGTGCCAGCAGCCATATCGCGGGAGGGATGGAAGAAAAACTGTTTTTT.

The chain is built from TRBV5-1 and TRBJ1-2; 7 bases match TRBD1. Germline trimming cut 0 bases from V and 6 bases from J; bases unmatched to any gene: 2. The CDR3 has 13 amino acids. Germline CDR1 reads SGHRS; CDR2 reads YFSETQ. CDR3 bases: TGCGCCAGCAGCTTGGGAACAGGGGATGGCTACACCTTC. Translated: CASSLGTGDGYTF.

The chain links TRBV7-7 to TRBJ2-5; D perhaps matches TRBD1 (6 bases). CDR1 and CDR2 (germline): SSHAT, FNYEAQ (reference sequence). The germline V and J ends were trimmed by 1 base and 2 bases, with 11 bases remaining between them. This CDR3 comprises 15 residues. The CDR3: CASSLDRGTQETQYF. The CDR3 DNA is TGTGCCAGCAGCTTAGATAGAGGGACACAAGAGACCCAGTACTTC.

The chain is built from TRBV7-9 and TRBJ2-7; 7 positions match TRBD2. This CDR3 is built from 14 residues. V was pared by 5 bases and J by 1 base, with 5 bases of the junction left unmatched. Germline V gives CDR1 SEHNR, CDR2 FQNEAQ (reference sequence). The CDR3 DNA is TGTGCCAGCAGCGGGCTAGCGGATTCCTACGAGCAGTACTTC. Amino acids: CASSGLADSYEQYF. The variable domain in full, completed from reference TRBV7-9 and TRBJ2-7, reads DTGVSQNPRHKITKRGQNVTFRCDPISEHNRLYWYRQTLGQGPEFLTYFQNEAQLEKSRLLSDRFSAERPKGSFSTLEIQRTEQGDSAMYLCASSGLADSYEQYFGPGTRLTVT.

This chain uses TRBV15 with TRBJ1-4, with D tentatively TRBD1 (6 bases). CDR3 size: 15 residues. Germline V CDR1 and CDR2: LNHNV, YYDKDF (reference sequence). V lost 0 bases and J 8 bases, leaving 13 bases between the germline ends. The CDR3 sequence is CATSRDLAGEEKLFF. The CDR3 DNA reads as TGTGCCACCAGCAGAGATTTGGCAGGGGAAGAAAAACTGTTTTTT.

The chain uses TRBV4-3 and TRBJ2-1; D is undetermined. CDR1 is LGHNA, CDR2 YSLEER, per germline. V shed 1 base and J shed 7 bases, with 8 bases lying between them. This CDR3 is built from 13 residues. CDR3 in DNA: TGCGCCAGCAGCCAAGGGCGGATTAATGAGCAGTTCTTC. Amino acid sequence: CASSQGRINEQFF.

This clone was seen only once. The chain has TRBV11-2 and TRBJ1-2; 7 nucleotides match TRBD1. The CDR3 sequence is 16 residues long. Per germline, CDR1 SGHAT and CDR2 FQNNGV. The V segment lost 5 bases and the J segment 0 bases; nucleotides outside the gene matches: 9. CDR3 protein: CASSALRDRANYGYTF. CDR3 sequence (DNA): TGTGCCAGCAGCGCCTTACGGGACAGAGCTAACTATGGCTACACCTTC. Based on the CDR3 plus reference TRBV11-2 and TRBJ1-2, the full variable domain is EAGVAQSPRYKIIEKRQSVAFWCNPISGHATLYWYQQILGQGPKLLIQFQNNGVVDDSQLPKDRFSAERLKGVDSTLKIQPAKLEDSAVYLCASSALRDRANYGYTFGSGTRLTVV.